This T cell receptor beta chain was profiled in a study of T cells expressing NK-cell markers. Findings and limits, study-wide: Of the CD8+ T cell pool in about 6 donors, roughly 1.0-7.5% was accounted for by dominant NKG2C+ clonotypes.

The CDR3 has 15 residues. Germline loops: CDR1 SGHRS, CDR2 YFSETQ. As concerns this clonotype: Its antigen is currently unknown.

TCRdb re-called the 5' RACE reads and catalogs CDR3 proteins one per entry, DNA excluded. The specimen's table records about 300,000 distinct CDR3 sequences. The chain carries TRBV5-1 and TRBJ1-1; TCRdb proposes TRBD1, but this gene call is untestable without DNA. The sample taken for sequencing was blood T cells: a sorted CD56 or NKG2C T cell subset, CD4+ or CD8+ T cells, or bulk PBMC T cells (not recorded which). The TCR sequence derives from a woman between 18 and 70 years old in good health. CDR3 loop: CASSFVTGAGPEAFF.